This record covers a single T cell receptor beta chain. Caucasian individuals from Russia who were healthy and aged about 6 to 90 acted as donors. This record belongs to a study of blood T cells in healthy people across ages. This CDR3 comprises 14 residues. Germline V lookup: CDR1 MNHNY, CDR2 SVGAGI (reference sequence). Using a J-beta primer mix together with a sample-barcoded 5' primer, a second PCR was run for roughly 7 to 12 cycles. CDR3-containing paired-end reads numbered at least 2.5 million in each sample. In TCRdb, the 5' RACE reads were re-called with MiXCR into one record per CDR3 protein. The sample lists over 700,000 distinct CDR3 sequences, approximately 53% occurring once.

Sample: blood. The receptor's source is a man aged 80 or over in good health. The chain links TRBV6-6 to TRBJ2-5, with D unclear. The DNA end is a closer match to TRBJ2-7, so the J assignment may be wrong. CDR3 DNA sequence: TGTGCCAGCAGTCAGGACGGCCTCTCCTACGAGCAGTACTTC. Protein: CASSQDGLSYEQYF.